This T cell receptor beta chain came from a study of OX40 agonist ivuxolimab in advanced cancers. Across the whole study: Dose-escalation cases comprised hepatocellular carcinoma, melanoma, renal cell or head and neck cancer.

With regard to this clone: No antigen is known for it.

Overall study findings and caveats: The authors also found low normalized T-cell clonal expansion in some nonresponders. Partial responders at 0.1-3.0 mg/kg had among the lowest clonal expansion.

Data came from immunoSEQ multiplex PCR; TCRdb stores just in-frame clones and leaves some out. The sample holds about 20,000 clones, over 75% seen once. Germline lookup yields CDR1 SGHRS and CDR2 YFSETQ. The CDR3 runs to 15 residues. Trimming cost V 0 bases and J 4 bases, with 10 bases left between them. Specimen: CD4+ or CD8+ T cells sorted from blood, collected in a trial of the OX40 agonist ivuxolimab. This sequence was found in an adult with an advanced solid tumor such as melanoma, head and neck, liver or kidney cancer. The genes are TRBV5-1 and TRBJ2-2, with D perhaps matching TRBD1 (5 bases). CDR3 coding DNA: TGCGCCAGCAGCTTGGGACAGTTGAGCACCGGGGAGCTGTTTTTT. The encoded protein is CASSLGQLSTGELFF.